This T cell receptor (beta chain) is from a study of T cells after yellow fever vaccination. Study context: Fractions of limited cellularity were prepared by means of SMART-Seq v4 Ultra Low Input.

Findings and limits, study-wide: Faster peaking, at day 5 versus 15, marked a secondary response that was weaker.

TCRdb re-analysed the 5' RACE reads in MiXCR, keeping a single row per CDR3 protein. The sample records fewer than 450,000 distinct CDR3 sequences, around 3.9% being singletons. In this sample, this clonotype turned up many times. Its antigen is still unknown. J lost 4 bases, V lost 10 bases, and 6 bases had no gene match. Germline V gene sequence: CDR1 ENHRY, CDR2 SYGVKD. The CDR3 is 14 residues long. Sequencing used PBMCs, obtained 5 days after the yellow fever booster vaccination. The chain combines TRBV10-3 with TRBJ1-5, with 11 bases lining up with TRBD1. The sequence was collected from a young man who received the YFV17D yellow fever vaccine. This CDR3 is CASGGTGGNQPQHF. In DNA form, the CDR3 reads TGTGCCAGCGGAGGGACAGGGGGAAATCAGCCCCAGCATTTT.